The clone carrying this TCR beta chain has just one count. Its matching antigen is unknown. This CDR3 region has 15 residues. Germline CDR1 reads DFQATT; CDR2 reads SNEGSKA (reference sequence). This specimen comes from a study of post-analysis software for immune sequencing data. At the level of the study: Secondary progressive, relapsing-remitting and progressive-relapsing multiple sclerosis were among the included disease courses.

Built from TCR beta cDNA, the libraries had unique molecular identifiers in them. Each CDR3 protein is one row after TCRdb ran MiXCR on the PCR reads. The sample lists roughly 620,000 distinct CDR3 sequences; 40% to 50% were seen once. Study-wide results and caveats: Patients showed TRBV5-6, TRBV5-1 and TRBV20-1 among 4 or 5 TRBV segments more frequent than in controls.

The receptor comes from a girl between 5 and 17 years old with multiple sclerosis. The chain uses TRBV20-1 and TRBJ2-5, with 10 bases matching TRBD1. Matching the DNA end better, TRBJ2-7 makes the J call doubtful. The sample consisted of blood. CDR3 region: CSARDRDRGWYEQYF. The DNA of the CDR3 is TGCAGTGCTAGAGACCGGGACAGGGGCTGGTACGAGCAGTACTTC.